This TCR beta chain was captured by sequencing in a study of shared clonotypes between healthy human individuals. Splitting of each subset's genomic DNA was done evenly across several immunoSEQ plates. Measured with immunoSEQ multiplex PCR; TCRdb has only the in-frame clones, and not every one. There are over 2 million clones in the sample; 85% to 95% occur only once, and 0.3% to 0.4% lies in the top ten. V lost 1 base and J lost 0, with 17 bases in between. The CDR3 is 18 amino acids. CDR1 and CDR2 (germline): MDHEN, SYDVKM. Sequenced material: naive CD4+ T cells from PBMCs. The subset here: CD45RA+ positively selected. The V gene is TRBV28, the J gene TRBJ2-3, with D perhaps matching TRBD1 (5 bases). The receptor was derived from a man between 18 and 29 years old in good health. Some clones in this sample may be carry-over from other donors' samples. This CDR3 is CASSLFPRVSLSTDTQYF. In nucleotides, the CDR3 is TGTGCCAGCAGTTTATTCCCCAGGGTCAGCCTTAGCACAGATACGCAGTATTTT.